Listed below are T cell receptor beta chains from one sample, sequenced in a study of identical twins. TCRdb ran MiXCR on the 5' RACE reads and lists one entry per CDR3 protein. The sample includes hundreds of thousands of distinct CDR3 sequences, 7.1% of them seen just once. The same data also went into a second study, on yellow fever vaccine responses in identical twins.

What was sequenced was PBMCs. These TCRs come from a woman between 18 and 29 years old in good health. Each CDR3 is given with its conserved first and last residue. The D gene is left open where the match is weak. For some rows the clone size is stated as once, few or many, or as a class when expanded; others skip it.

size	V	D	J	DNA	CDR3
many	TRBV7-9	.	TRBJ2-3	TGTGCCAGCAGCTTAACACCAGCTAGCACAGATACGCAGTATTTT	CASSLTPASTDTQYF
.	TRBV7-9	.	TRBJ2-1	TGTGCCAGCAGCCAAGAGCAGTTCTTC	CASSQEQFF
many	TRBV10-3	.	TRBJ2-1	TGTGCCATCAGTGAGGGTCCGACCAGGGGCAATGAGCAGTTCTTC	CAISEGPTRGNEQFF
few	TRBV20-1	.	TRBJ2-3	TGCAGTGCTAGAGACGCAAGTTTGCCCACAGATACGCAGTATTTT	CSARDASLPTDTQYF
.	TRBV12-3/TRBV12-4	.	TRBJ2-1	TGTGCCAGCTCGTCCCCGGCTATTTACAATGAGCAGTTCTTC	CASSSPAIYNEQFF
.	TRBV6-5	TRBD1	TRBJ2-1	TGTGCCAGCAGTTACTCTCCCCCGGGGACAGGGGCGTCCGATGAGCAGTTCTTC	CASSYSPPGTGASDEQFF
.	TRBV3-1	.	TRBJ2-7	TGTGCCAGCAGCCAAGCACGGAACTCCCCCTACGAGCAGTACTTC	CASSQARNSPYEQYF
few	TRBV2	TRBD1	TRBJ2-4	TGTGCCAGCAGAGCCCCGGGACAGAAAAACATTCAGTACTTC	CASRAPGQKNIQYF
few	TRBV20-1	.	TRBJ1-5	TGCAGTGCTAGAGACGCAAGAGGGGGATCTAGCAATCAGCCCCAGCATTTT	CSARDARGGSSNQPQHF
few	TRBV15	TRBD2	TRBJ2-1	TGTGCCACCAGCAGAGATAAAACTAGCGGGAGGGCTCTACAGTTCTTC	CATSRDKTSGRALQFF
few	TRBV18	.	TRBJ2-5	TGTGCCAGCTCCCCTCAGGACCGGCTCGGGACCCAGTACTTC	CASSPQDRLGTQYF
few	TRBV7-2	.	TRBJ2-3	TGTGCCACCGCGCGGACTTATAGCACAGATACGCAGTATTTT	CATARTYSTDTQYF
.	TRBV2	.	TRBJ2-2	TGTGCCAGCAGGCCTTCAGGGTCCACCGGGGAGCTGTTTTTT	CASRPSGSTGELFF
few	TRBV4-2	.	TRBJ2-1	TGTGCCAGCAGCCTTACCCTAGGGAGCTCCTACAATGAGCAGTTCTTC	CASSLTLGSSYNEQFF
few	TRBV11-1	.	TRBJ2-1	TGTGCCAGCAGCCCGCCTAGAGTGGGGGTCAGTAAGTACAATGAGCAGTTCTTC	CASSPPRVGVSKYNEQFF
many	TRBV12-3/TRBV12-4	.	TRBJ2-5	TGTGCCAGCAGTCATAGGCCCCCGGGGACCCAGTACTTC	CASSHRPPGTQYF
few	TRBV5-1	.	TRBJ2-5	TGCGCCAGCAGCTTGGGGATGGGCGTCGTGACCCAGTACTTC	CASSLGMGVVTQYF
.	TRBV12-3/TRBV12-4	.	TRBJ1-5	TGTGCCAGCAGTTTAGAGGACGATAGCAATCAGCCCCAGCATTTT	CASSLEDDSNQPQHF
many	TRBV7-8	.	TRBJ2-2	TGTGCCAGCAGCTTAGGTTCTTGGGAGCTGTTTTTT	CASSLGSWELFF
.	TRBV6-2/TRBV6-3	.	TRBJ1-5	TGTGCCAGCGGGCAGTCGCTTCAGCCCCAGCATTTT	CASGQSLQPQHF
many	TRBV12-3/TRBV12-4	TRBD2	TRBJ2-2	TGTGCCAGCAGAGCTAGCGGGGGGGCAGAAGGGGAGCTGTTTTTT	CASRASGGAEGELFF
.	TRBV6-2/TRBV6-3	.	TRBJ2-1	TGTGCCTATCCAGGGGCCTACTTC	CAYPGAYF